Presented here are 24 T cell receptor beta chains from one specimen sequenced in a study of Graves' ophthalmopathy and Graves' hyperthyroidism. Transcripts of RNA were the source for amplifying TCR beta CDR3 regions. The first-round RT-PCR employed HTBI primers together with the Qiagen OneStep RT-PCR kit. A multiplex PCR was then performed as the second round. One entry per CDR3 protein, called by TCRdb with MiXCR from the multiplex PCR reads. The sample has roughly 400,000 distinct CDR3 sequences, approximately 18% seen once. The specimen was peripheral blood. Receptors were obtained from an adult woman with stable Graves' hyperthyroidism.

The genes are TRBV6-1 and TRBJ1-1; the D is unclear. CDR1 and CDR2 from the germline V gene are MNHNS and SASEGT. Trimming cost V 5 bases and J 3 bases, with 16 bases left between them. This CDR3 spans 15 amino acids. The CDR3 reads CASSTMGSRDTEAFF. The CDR3 DNA reads as TGTGCCAGCAGTACAATGGGGTCCCGGGACACTGAAGCTTTCTTT.

The sample holds many counts of this clonotype. The chain employs TRBV11-2 and TRBJ2-7; 10 bases line up with TRBD2. Trimming cost V 6 bases and J 3 bases; bases outside gene matches: 8. Per the germline V gene, CDR1 is SGHAT and CDR2 is FQNNGV. The CDR3 is 15 residues long. The CDR3 DNA reads as TGTGCCAGCAGTCATACTAGCGGGACACACTACGAGCAGTACTTC. It encodes CASSHTSGTHYEQYF.

This clonotype was recorded at least ten times. The V and J genes are TRBV5-1 and TRBJ2-5; 8 positions agree with TRBD1. With V trimmed by 3 bases and J by 2 bases, 3 bases remained unmatched. CDR1 and CDR2 from the germline V gene are SGHRS and YFSETQ. This CDR3 is 14 amino acids long. The CDR3 coding sequence is TGCGCCAGCAGCTGGGGGGACAGGCAAGAGACCCAGTACTTC. Translating gives CASSWGDRQETQYF.

This clonotype has at least ten counts. The genes are TRBV15 and TRBJ2-7, with 9 nucleotides matching TRBD1. Per the germline V gene, CDR1 is LNHNV and CDR2 is YYDKDF (reference sequence). J was trimmed by 2 bases and V by 9 bases; bases with no gene match: 8. The CDR3 consists of 14 residues. The CDR3 region has the DNA TGTGCCACACTCCCGGACAGGGGTCCCTACGAGCAGTACTTC. Protein product: CATLPDRGPYEQYF. Full variable domain (missing parts from reference TRBV15 and TRBJ2-7): DAMVIQNPRYQVTQFGKPVTLSCSQTLNHNVMYWYQQKSSQAPKLLFHYYDKDFNNEADTPDNFQSRRPNTSFCFLDIRSPGLGDTAMYLCATLPDRGPYEQYFGPGTRLTVT.

This chain links TRBV9 with TRBJ2-5; D perhaps matches TRBD2 (7 bases). CDR1 is SGDLS and CDR2 is YYNGEE in the germline V gene. V lost 2 bases, J lost 2 bases, and 13 bases lay in between. The CDR3 totals 15 residues. CDR3: CASSVAGARQETQYF. The DNA for the CDR3 is TGTGCCAGCAGCGTTGCGGGGGCCCGGCAAGAGACCCAGTACTTC.

This clonotype has ten or more counts. This sequence joins TRBV5-6 and TRBJ2-7, with D unclear. The V gene's germline CDR1 is SGHDT and CDR2 YYEEEE. The CDR3 runs to 13 residues. Trimming shortened V by 2 bases and J by 3 bases, and 9 bases separated the two germline ends. This CDR3 reads CASSFMTDYEQYF. The CDR3 coding sequence is TGTGCCAGCAGCTTTATGACGGACTACGAGCAGTACTTC.

The V and J genes are TRBV6-1 and TRBJ1-2; TRBD1 might be the D (6 bases). Germline V gives CDR1 MNHNS, CDR2 SASEGT. This CDR3 has 12 residues. Trimming shortened V by 8 bases and J by 4 bases, and 11 bases separated the two germline ends. The CDR3 region is CASRRQVYGYTF. The CDR3 bases are TGTGCCAGCCGTAGACAGGTCTATGGCTACACCTTC.

This clonotype was counted only a few times. The rearrangement joins TRBV4-1 to TRBJ2-7, with 7 bases aligning to TRBD2. V gave up 1 base and J gave up 7 bases; unmatched junction bases: 1. The CDR3 has 12 amino acids. Germline V gene lookup returns CDR1 MGHRA and CDR2 YSYEKL. In nucleotides, the CDR3 is TGCGCCAGCAGCCAAGCCGGGGGGGAGCAGTACTTC. Its translation is CASSQAGGEQYF.

This chain links TRBV6-1 with TRBJ1-5; tentatively, D is TRBD1 (5 bases). This CDR3 is built from 16 residues. Trimming took off 5 bases at V and 3 bases at J, with 17 bases between the two ends. Looked up from germline, CDR1 is MNHNS and CDR2 is SASEGT. CDR3 bases: TGTGCCAGCAGTCCGGAGGGGCTGGGGGACAATCAGCCCCAGCATTTT. This codes for CASSPEGLGDNQPQHF.

This clonotype was detected ten times or more. The chain is built from TRBV27 and TRBJ1-1; a weak D match, TRBD1 (5 bases). V was pared by 0 bases and J by 3 bases, with 11 bases between. The germline V gene has CDR1 MNHEY and CDR2 SMNVEV (reference sequence). The CDR3 is made up of 15 amino acids. For the CDR3, the DNA is TGTGCCAGCAGTTTATCGGGTTGGGGGGACACTGAAGCTTTCTTT. Translating gives CASSLSGWGDTEAFF.

This clonotype was recorded at least ten times. This rearrangement joins TRBV5-1 to TRBJ2-5; D possibly corresponds to TRBD1 (6 bases). The ends were cut back, 0 bases at V and 5 bases at J, with 14 bases in the middle. The germline CDR1 and CDR2 sequences are SGHRS and YFSETQ. This CDR3 region has 15 residues. The CDR3 is CASSLGRGLAETQYF. In DNA form, the CDR3 reads TGCGCCAGCAGCTTGGGCAGGGGTCTTGCGGAGACCCAGTACTTC.

This clonotype was detected many times. The rearrangement joins TRBV28 to TRBJ2-7; 9 bases are shared with TRBD1. The CDR3 spans 15 residues. Unmatched junction bases numbered 7, after V lost 4 bases and J lost 3 bases. Germline V lookup: CDR1 MDHEN, CDR2 SYDVKM. DNA for the CDR3: TGTGCCAGCAGTTCCACGGGGACAGGGCGCTACGAGCAGTACTTC. Protein sequence: CASSSTGTGRYEQYF.

In this sample, this clonotype turned up many times. This chain joins TRBV11-1 and TRBJ2-4; 9 bases map to TRBD2. Germline loops: CDR1 SGHAT, CDR2 FQDESV (reference sequence). The junction had 13 bases not matched to a gene; V was cut back by 1 base and J by 0 bases. The CDR3 contains 20 residues. As DNA, the CDR3 is TGTGCCAGCAGCTTAGTAGGCGGGAGGGCCATCGAACTAGCCAAAAACATTCAGTACTTC. It yields the protein CASSLVGGRAIELAKNIQYF.

This clonotype has at least ten counts. This sequence joins TRBV4-1 and TRBJ1-5; no definite D call. The CDR3 totals 15 residues. Trimming pared 3 bases from V and 6 bases from J, leaving 15 bases between. The germline gives CDR1 MGHRA, CDR2 YSYEKL. The CDR3 loop is CASSHELGAGQPQHF. Here the CDR3 DNA reads TGCGCCAGCAGCCACGAATTGGGCGCGGGTCAGCCCCAGCATTTT.

Turning to this clonotype: Since the CDR3 does not end with the conserved phenylalanine or tryptophan, this likely comes from a read error. The rearrangement uses TRBV7-9 and TRBJ1-5, with TRBD1 identical over 9 bases. After removal of 3 bases from V and 6 bases from J, the junction contained 3 bases not matched to a gene. Germline assignment: CDR1 SEHNR and CDR2 FQNEAQ (reference sequence). This CDR3 region has 14 residues. CDR3 sequence: CASSFGTGFQPQHY. The CDR3 DNA reads as TGTGCCAGCAGCTTCGGGACAGGGTTTCAGCCCCAGCATTAT.

This clonotype was seen at least ten times. The chain couples TRBV2 to TRBJ2-5; 10 bases map to TRBD2. CDR3 length equals 16 residues. V was pared by 3 bases and J by 3 bases, with 7 bases of the junction left unmatched. Germline-derived CDR1 and CDR2 are SNHLY and FYNNEI. CDR3 protein: CASSDIGTSAEETQYF. The CDR3 DNA reads as TGTGCCAGCAGTGATATCGGGACTAGCGCCGAAGAGACCCAGTACTTC. The variable domain in full, completed from reference TRBV2 and TRBJ2-5, reads EPEVTQTPSHQVTQMGQEVILRCVPISNHLYFYWYRQILGQKVEFLVSFYNNEISEKSEIFDDQFSVERPDGSNFTLKIRSTKLEDSAMYFCASSDIGTSAEETQYFGPGTRLLVL.

This clonotype was seen ten or more times. This chain joins TRBV30 and TRBJ1-3; 9 bases are shared with TRBD1. The CDR3 covers 13 residues. Trimming cost V 3 bases and J 6 bases; bases outside gene matches: 3. Germline V gene sequence: CDR1 GTSNPN, CDR2 SVGIG (reference sequence). The CDR3 loop is CAWRTGGANTIYF. As DNA, the CDR3 is TGTGCCTGGAGAACAGGGGGCGCAAACACCATATATTTT.

There are a few counts of this clonotype. V usage is TRBV30 and J usage is TRBJ2-7; 13 nucleotides agree with TRBD2. Losses at the gene ends were 3 bases for V and 4 bases for J; bases not matched to a gene: 9. CDR1 GTSNPN and CDR2 SVGIG come from the germline V gene (reference sequence). CDR3 length equals 16 residues. CDR3 amino acids: CAWSLGLAGDLYEQYF. The CDR3, as DNA: TGTGCCTGGAGCCTCGGACTAGCGGGAGACTTATACGAGCAGTACTTC.

There are many counts of this clonotype. The chain employs TRBV6-1 and TRBJ1-5; D perhaps matches TRBD1 (5 bases). CDR3 length equals 16 residues. V lost 2 bases to trimming and J lost 0 bases, with 11 bases between them. Germline V gene sequence: CDR1 MNHNS, CDR2 SASEGT. The CDR3, as DNA: TGTGCCAGCAGTGAATTTTGGGGGAATAGCAATCAGCCCCAGCATTTT. It translates to CASSEFWGNSNQPQHF.

V gene TRBV14 combines with J gene TRBJ2-5, with D unresolved. CDR1 SGHDN and CDR2 FVKESK come from the germline V gene. Trimming took off 4 bases at V and 2 bases at J, with 14 bases between the two ends. The CDR3 covers 15 residues. In DNA, the CDR3 is TGTGCCAGCAGCCCGCGAGGATACGCACAAGAGACCCAGTACTTC. Amino acid sequence: CASSPRGYAQETQYF.

This clonotype was seen many times. The chain links TRBV28 to TRBJ1-2; unclear D gene. The CDR3 is 14 residues long. The germline gives CDR1 MDHEN, CDR2 SYDVKM. V was cut by 7 bases and J by 3 bases, with 15 bases left in between. CDR3 DNA sequence: TGTGCCAGCATCTCCGGCCCGACACACTATGGCTACACCTTC. As protein: CASISGPTHYGYTF.

Many counts were recorded for this clonotype. The chain has TRBV27 and TRBJ2-7; the D gene is possibly TRBD2 (5 bases). The germline gives CDR1 MNHEY, CDR2 SMNVEV (reference sequence). The length of the CDR3 is 16 residues. The ends were cut back, 6 bases at V and 3 bases at J, with 21 bases in the middle. Here the CDR3 DNA reads TGTGCCAGCAGCTATTCCTACCTAGCTATGGTCTACGAGCAGTACTTC. It is translated as CASSYSYLAMVYEQYF.

This clonotype appeared many times. As DNA, the CDR3 is TGTGCCAGCACTTCACCGGCGTGGGCGGGAGTTTCCTACGAGCAGTACTTC. Protein sequence: CASTSPAWAGVSYEQYF. The rearrangement uses TRBV6-2 or TRBV6-3 and TRBJ2-7; TRBD2 matches 7 bases. CDR1 and CDR2 (germline): MNHEY, SVGEGT. The CDR3 has 17 residues. Losses at the gene ends were 7 bases for V and 1 base for J; bases not matched to a gene: 16.

The chain employs TRBV28 and TRBJ2-7, with D perhaps TRBD1 or TRBD2 (6 bases each). This CDR3 region has 14 residues. Per germline, CDR1 MDHEN and CDR2 SYDVKM. V gave up 1 base and J gave up 2 bases, with 9 bases separating them. CDR3 loop: CASSLLGGAYEQYF. The CDR3 nucleotides read TGTGCCAGCAGTTTATTGGGGGGCGCCTACGAGCAGTACTTC.